These 20 T cell receptor beta chains came from one sample sequenced in a study of siplizumab effects on memory and regulatory T cells. Clones were sequenced by immunoSEQ multiplex PCR, and TCRdb holds only the in-frame ones, with some missing. The sample contains about 99,000 clones, more than 85% of which appear only once. What was sequenced was Tregs sorted from blood. The receptor source for this set is a human donor in good health.

As DNA, the CDR3 is TGCGCCAGCAGCCCGGGACAGCACACCGGGGAGCTGTTTTTT. It yields the protein CASSPGQHTGELFF. The chain joins TRBV5-1 to TRBJ2-2, with TRBD1 identical over 7 bases. Looked up from germline, CDR1 is SGHRS and CDR2 is YFSETQ. With 4 bases clipped from V and 3 bases from J, the junction kept 3 bases outside the gene matches. The CDR3 consists of 14 residues.

This rearrangement joins TRBV13 to TRBJ2-7; weak D call: TRBD1 (7 bases). This CDR3 comprises 14 residues. CDR1 and CDR2 from the germline V gene are PRHDT and FYEKMQ (reference sequence). V was pared by 9 bases and J by 6 bases, with 21 bases between. CDR3 amino acids: CASTLGRGRGEQYF. The CDR3 DNA reads as TGTGCCAGTACCCTGGGAAGGGGGCGGGGCGAGCAGTACTTC.

V usage is TRBV30 and J usage is TRBJ2-1, with D perhaps matching TRBD2 (6 bases). This CDR3 region has 12 residues. Deletions cut 5 bases from V and 4 bases from J, with 9 bases between. Germline V gene lookup returns CDR1 GTSNPN and CDR2 SVGIG (reference sequence). CDR3 residues: CAWGTGYNEQFF. In DNA form, the CDR3 reads TGTGCCTGGGGGACTGGATACAATGAGCAGTTCTTC. Full variable domain (remainder filled in from reference TRBV30 and TRBJ2-1): SQTIHQWPATLVQPVGSPLSLECTVEGTSNPNLYWYRQAAGRGLQLLFYSVGIGQISSEVPQNLSASRPQDRQFILSSKKLLLSDSGFYLCAWGTGYNEQFFGPGTRLTVL.

CDR3 in amino acids: CASRTGGNPNTEAFF. CDR3 in DNA: TGTGCCAGCAGAACAGGGGGAAACCCAAACACTGAAGCTTTCTTT. This chain connects TRBV7-9 to TRBJ1-1; TRBD1 matches 8 bases. CDR1 is SEHNR and CDR2 is FQNEAQ in the germline V gene (reference sequence). Germline trimming cut 6 bases from V and 2 bases from J; bases unmatched to any gene: 8. CDR3 length equals 15 residues.

The chain couples TRBV5-1 to TRBJ2-3; no firm D call. The CDR3 consists of 14 residues. Trimming removed 2 bases at V and 2 bases at J, with 9 bases between. The germline CDR1 and CDR2 sequences are SGHRS and YFSETQ. CDR3 nucleotide sequence: TGCGCCAGCAGCTTTGGCGGCCCCACAGATACGCAGTATTTT. Protein product: CASSFGGPTDTQYF.

In DNA form, the CDR3 reads TGCGCCAGCAGCCAAGATCGGGCGACAGATACGCAGTATTTT. Residues: CASSQDRATDTQYF. This chain joins TRBV4-1 and TRBJ2-3, with no clear D. V was cut by 0 bases and J by 3 bases, with 7 bases left in between. The CDR3 is 14 residues long. Germline-derived CDR1 and CDR2 are MGHRA and YSYEKL.

The chain couples TRBV6-1 to TRBJ1-2; D perhaps matches TRBD1 (6 bases). The CDR3 runs 12 residues. Germline V CDR1 and CDR2: MNHNS, SASEGT. The CDR3 is CVGAQNNYGYTF. The CDR3 nucleotides read TGTGTGGGGGCACAGAATAACTATGGCTACACCTTC.

The rearrangement uses TRBV9 and TRBJ1-1; weak D call: TRBD1 (6 bases). Trimming stripped 3 bases from V and 1 base from J, with 13 bases between. Germline CDR1 SGDLS, CDR2 YYNGEE. CDR3 length equals 15 residues. CDR3: CASSARTDRNTEAFF. DNA of the CDR3: TGTGCCAGCAGCGCCCGGACAGACAGGAACACTGAAGCTTTCTTT.

This CDR3 is CASSSSGNSYNEQFF. CDR3 sequence (DNA): TGCGCCAGCAGCTCCAGCGGGAACTCCTACAATGAGCAGTTCTTC. The chain combines TRBV5-1 with TRBJ2-1; 7 positions match TRBD2. Germline lookup yields CDR1 SGHRS and CDR2 YFSETQ. The CDR3 totals 15 residues. V trimming: 3 bases; J trimming: 0 bases; junction bases outside the gene matches: 3. Supplemented by reference TRBV5-1 and TRBJ2-1, the full variable domain reads KAGVTQTPRYLIKTRGQQVTLSCSPISGHRSVSWYQQTPGQGLQFLFEYFSETQRNKGNFPGRFSGRQFSNSRSEMNVSTLELGDSALYLCASSSSGNSYNEQFFGPGTRLTVL.

The CDR3 DNA reads as TGTGCCAGTAGGGGGGGCGGGGCCCCACAAGAGACCCAGTACTTC. It specifies CASRGGGAPQETQYF. The chain has TRBV19 and TRBJ2-5; D is perhaps TRBD1 or TRBD2 (6 bases each). The CDR3 is 15 residues long. Germline CDR1 and CDR2: LNHDA and SQIVND (reference sequence). V lost 6 bases and J 2 bases, leaving 16 bases between the germline ends.

The chain's CDR3 is CASSVGRGTAASGNTIYF. In nucleotides, the CDR3 is TGTGCCAGCAGCGTAGGCCGCGGGACCGCAGCCTCTGGAAACACCATATATTTT. The chain employs TRBV9 and TRBJ1-3, with D possibly being TRBD1 (5 bases). The CDR3 is 18 amino acids. Trimming took off 0 bases at V and 0 bases at J, with 16 bases between the two ends. The germline gives CDR1 SGDLS, CDR2 YYNGEE.

The gene calls are TRBV7-9 and TRBJ2-5, with D unclear. CDR3 size: 14 residues. Germline CDR1 SEHNR, CDR2 FQNEAQ (reference sequence). The ends were cut back, 1 base at V and 4 bases at J, with 10 bases in the middle. CDR3 sequence (DNA): TGTGCCAGCAGCTTAGAAGGGTTTCGAGAGACCCAGTACTTC. Its protein is CASSLEGFRETQYF.

This sequence joins TRBV6-6 and TRBJ2-3; D is ambiguous. Germline values: CDR1 MNHNY, CDR2 SVGAGI (reference sequence). The ends were cut back, 2 bases at V and 4 bases at J, with 13 bases in the middle. The CDR3 extends over 15 amino acids. CDR3 protein: CASSYTGLGADTQYF. As DNA, the CDR3 is TGTGCCAGCAGTTACACGGGCCTTGGGGCAGATACGCAGTATTTT.

This chain joins TRBV2 and TRBJ1-3, with D perhaps matching TRBD1 (5 bases). Trimming removed 6 bases at V and 6 bases at J, with 21 bases between. The CDR3 has 16 amino acids. Germline V gene data show CDR1 as SNHLY and CDR2 as FYNNEI. DNA of the CDR3: TGTGCCAGCAGCTCCGGGGCCTCAGGGTGGCTAAACACCATATATTTT. Translation: CASSSGASGWLNTIYF.

CDR3 amino acids: CASRAVRRLNTEAFF. In DNA form, the CDR3 reads TGTGCCAGCAGGGCAGTTCGTAGACTGAACACTGAAGCTTTCTTT. The chain is built from TRBV5-6 and TRBJ1-1, with no clear D. V was shortened by 5 bases and J by 0 bases, with 14 bases between the two germline ends. From germline, CDR1 is SGHDT and CDR2 YYEEEE. CDR3 size: 15 residues.

The chain has TRBV5-1 and TRBJ2-7; the D gene could be TRBD1 or TRBD2 (5 bases each). Trimming removed 4 bases at V and 0 bases at J, with 17 bases between. The CDR3 contains 16 residues. Germline V gene lookup returns CDR1 SGHRS and CDR2 YFSETQ. As DNA, the CDR3 is TGCGCCAGCAGCCCCCTGGGGCACGGGACCTCCTACGAGCAGTACTTC. Translation: CASSPLGHGTSYEQYF.

About this clone: Other DNA sequences in this sample translate to the same CDR3. V usage is TRBV11-3 and J usage is TRBJ2-7; D unresolved. CDR3 length equals 13 residues. V gave up 0 bases and J gave up 6 bases, with 9 bases separating them. The V gene's germline CDR1 is SGHNT and CDR2 YENEEA. The CDR3 sequence is CASSLEAGGEQYF. CDR3 coding DNA: TGTGCCAGCAGCTTAGAGGCAGGCGGCGAGCAGTACTTC.

The chain carries TRBV5-1 and TRBJ2-3, with D tentatively TRBD1 (5 bases). The CDR3 spans 17 residues. Germline-derived CDR1 and CDR2 are SGHRS and YFSETQ. V shed 0 bases and J shed 1 base, with 15 bases lying between them. The chain's CDR3 is CASSLANILGGTDTQYF. Written as DNA, the CDR3 is TGCGCCAGCAGCTTGGCCAATATTCTAGGGGGCACAGATACGCAGTATTTT.

The genes are TRBV18 and TRBJ2-1; TRBD2 matches 12 bases. CDR1 and CDR2 (germline): KGHSH, LQKENI. CDR3 length equals 16 residues. V was clipped by 1 base and J by 7 bases; unmatched bases: 5. The CDR3 nucleotides are TGTGCCAGCTCACCACTACTAGCGGGAGGATTAAATGAGCAGTTCTTC. This translates into CASSPLLAGGLNEQFF.

This CDR3 reads CASIRDLTNTGELFF. CDR3 coding DNA: TGTGCCAGCATTCGGGACTTAACGAACACCGGGGAGCTGTTTTTT. The rearrangement joins TRBV2 to TRBJ2-2, with a weak D call TRBD2 (6 bases). Germline V gene sequence: CDR1 SNHLY, CDR2 FYNNEI. CDR3 length: 15 amino acids. V lost 7 bases and J 0 bases, leaving 12 bases between the germline ends.